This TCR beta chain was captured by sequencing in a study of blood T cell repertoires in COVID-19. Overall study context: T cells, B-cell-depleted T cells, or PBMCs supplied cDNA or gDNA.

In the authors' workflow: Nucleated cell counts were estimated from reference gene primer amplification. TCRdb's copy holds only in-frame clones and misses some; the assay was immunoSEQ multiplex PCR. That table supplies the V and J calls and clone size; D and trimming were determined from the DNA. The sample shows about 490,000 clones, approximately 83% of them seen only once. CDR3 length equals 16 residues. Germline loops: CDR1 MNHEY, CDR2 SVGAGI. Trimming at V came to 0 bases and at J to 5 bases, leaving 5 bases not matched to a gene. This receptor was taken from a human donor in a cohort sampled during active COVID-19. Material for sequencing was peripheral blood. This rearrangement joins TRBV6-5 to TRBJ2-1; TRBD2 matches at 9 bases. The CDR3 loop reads CASSYSQLAGHNEQFF. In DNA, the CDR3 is TGTGCCAGCAGTTACTCGCAACTAGCGGGCCACAATGAGCAGTTCTTC.